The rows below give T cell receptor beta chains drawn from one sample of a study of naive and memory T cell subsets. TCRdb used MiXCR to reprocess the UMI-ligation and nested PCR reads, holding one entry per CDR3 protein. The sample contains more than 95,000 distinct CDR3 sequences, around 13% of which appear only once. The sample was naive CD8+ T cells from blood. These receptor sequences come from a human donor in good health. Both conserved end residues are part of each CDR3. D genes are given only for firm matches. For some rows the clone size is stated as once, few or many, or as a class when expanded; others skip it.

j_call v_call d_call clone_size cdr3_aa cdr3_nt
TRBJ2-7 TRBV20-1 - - CSARDGRQATYEQYF TGCAGTGCTAGAGATGGTAGACAGGCCACCTACGAGCAGTACTTC
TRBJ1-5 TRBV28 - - CASSPTEDQPQHF TGTGCCAGCAGTCCGACCGAGGATCAGCCCCAGCATTTT
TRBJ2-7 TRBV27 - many CASSWGSAYEQYF TGTGCCAGCAGTTGGGGTTCAGCCTACGAGCAGTACTTC
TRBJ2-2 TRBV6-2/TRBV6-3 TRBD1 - CASREDRAIGELFF TGTGCCAGCAGAGAGGACAGGGCGATCGGGGAGCTGTTTTTT
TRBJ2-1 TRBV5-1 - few CASSSMEGSSYNEQFF TGCGCCAGCAGCTCAATGGAGGGGAGCTCCTACAATGAGCAGTTCTTC
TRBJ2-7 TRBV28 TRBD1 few CASRPSGGFYEQYF TGTGCCAGCAGACCATCAGGGGGATTCTACGAGCAGTACTTC
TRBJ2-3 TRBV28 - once CASTPQQEKQTQYF TGTGCCAGCACTCCCCAGCAGGAGAAACAGACGCAGTATTTT
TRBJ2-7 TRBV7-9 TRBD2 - CASSVSGRIHEQYF TGTGCCAGCAGCGTTAGCGGGAGGATCCACGAGCAGTACTTC
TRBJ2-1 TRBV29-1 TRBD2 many CSVKGLAGNNEQFF TGCAGCGTTAAGGGACTAGCGGGGAACAATGAGCAGTTCTTC
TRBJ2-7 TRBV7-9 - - CASSLALGVSYEQYF TGTGCCAGCAGCTTAGCGCTAGGGGTTTCCTACGAGCAGTACTTC
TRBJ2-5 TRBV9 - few CASSGAGSETQYF TGTGCCAGCAGCGGAGCCGGGAGCGAGACCCAGTACTTC
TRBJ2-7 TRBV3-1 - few CASSYDRTGSSYEQYF TGTGCCAGCAGCTACGACCGAACGGGGAGCTCCTACGAGCAGTACTTC
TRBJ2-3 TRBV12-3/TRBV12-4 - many CASSFFRSSYTDTQYF TGTGCCAGCAGTTTCTTTAGGAGCAGTTACACAGATACGCAGTATTTT
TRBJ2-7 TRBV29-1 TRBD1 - CSVESGDRGLREQYF TGCAGCGTTGAGAGCGGCGACAGGGGGCTGAGGGAGCAGTACTTC
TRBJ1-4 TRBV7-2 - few CASSKNGWGRTEKLFF TGTGCCAGCAGTAAAAACGGTTGGGGGAGGACTGAAAAACTGTTTTTT
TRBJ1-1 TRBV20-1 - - CSARDPQAPGDEAFF TGCAGTGCTAGAGACCCCCAAGCCCCGGGGGACGAAGCTTTCTTT